This T cell receptor (beta chain) was profiled in a study of OX40 agonist ivuxolimab in advanced cancers. As for the study in general: The eligibility criteria allowed prior anti-PD-1, anti-PD-L1 or anti-CTLA-4 therapy, and 40% had some.

This clone was found once. Clones were read by immunoSEQ multiplex PCR, and TCRdb kept only the in-frame ones, dropping some. Altogether 50,000 to 75,000 clones are present, about 90% being singletons, with the ten largest covering approximately 5%. V was clipped by 7 bases and J by 0 bases, with 9 bases between them. Germline V lookup: CDR1 MDHEN, CDR2 SYDVKM. The CDR3 contains 13 residues. This sequence joins TRBV28 and TRBJ1-1; D remains unclear. The sequence came from an adult with an advanced solid tumor such as melanoma, head and neck, liver or kidney cancer. The sequencing used CD4+ or CD8+ T cells sorted from blood, collected in a trial of the OX40 agonist ivuxolimab. The DNA of the CDR3 is TGTGCCAGCACCCTCACCGTGAACACTGAAGCTTTCTTT. This translates into CASTLTVNTEAFF.